This T cell receptor (beta chain) comes out of a study of blood T cells in healthy people across ages. A J-beta primer mix and a sample-barcoded 5' primer were used in a second PCR of roughly 6 to 12 cycles. One entry per CDR3 protein results from TCRdb running MiXCR on the 5' RACE reads. This table holds about 640,000 distinct CDR3 sequences, 58% found once. Trimming removed 5 bases from V and 6 bases from J; junction bases left unmatched: 9. The CDR3 is 14 residues long. The receptor comes from a man in his 60s in good health. The chain joins TRBV12-3 or TRBV12-4 to TRBJ2-7, with 8 positions matching TRBD2. Sample: blood. The CDR3 loop reads CASSHSGTRGEQYF. CDR3 in DNA: TGTGCCAGCAGTCACTCCGGGACTAGGGGCGAGCAGTACTTC.